The source of this T cell receptor (beta chain) is a study of beta chain features in type 1 diabetes. A note on this clone: Distinct nucleotide sequences in the sample also encode this CDR3.

The germline V gene has CDR1 SGDLS and CDR2 YYNGEE. The CDR3 has 14 amino acids. The ends were cut back, 0 bases at V and 3 bases at J, with 9 bases in the middle. Populations obtained by sorting all exceeded 98% purity. Expressed TCRB transcripts were sequenced because the entire RNA isolate underwent reverse transcription. TCRdb's copy holds only in-frame clones and misses some; the assay was immunoSEQ multiplex PCR. Of 600,000 to 650,000 clones in the sample, 15% to 18% were seen once. This receptor was identified in a man aged 18 to 29 in good health. Specimen: naive CD4+ T cells from blood. The V call is TRBV9, the J call TRBJ2-5; TRBD1 is a possible D gene (6 bases). The CDR3 nucleotides read TGTGCCAGCAGCGTAGGAGGGGGAAAAGAGACCCAGTACTTC. Its translation is CASSVGGGKETQYF.